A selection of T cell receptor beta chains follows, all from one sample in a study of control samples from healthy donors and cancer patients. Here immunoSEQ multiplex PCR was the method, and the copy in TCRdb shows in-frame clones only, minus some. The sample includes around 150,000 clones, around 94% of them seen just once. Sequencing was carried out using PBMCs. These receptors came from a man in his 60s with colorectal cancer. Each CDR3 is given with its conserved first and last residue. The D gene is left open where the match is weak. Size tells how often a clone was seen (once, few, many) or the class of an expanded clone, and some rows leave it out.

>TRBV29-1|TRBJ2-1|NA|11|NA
TGCAGCGTTGCCCGCAGAAATGAGCAGTTCTTC
CSVARRNEQFF
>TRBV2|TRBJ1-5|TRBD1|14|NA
TGTGCCAGCAGTCTTGACAGGGGAGGCCAGCCCCAGCATTTT
CASSLDRGGQPQHF
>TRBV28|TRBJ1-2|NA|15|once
TGTGCCAGCAGTTTAAGTCTAGGGGGGCACTATGGCTACACCTTC
CASSLSLGGHYGYTF
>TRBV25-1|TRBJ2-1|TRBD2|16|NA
TGTGCCAGCAGTGAATCAAAACTAGCGGGGGCAAATGAGCAGTTCTTC
CASSESKLAGANEQFF
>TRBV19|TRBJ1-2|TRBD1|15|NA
TGTGCCAGTAGTACCGGGACAGGGAATAACTATGGCTACACCTTC
CASSTGTGNNYGYTF
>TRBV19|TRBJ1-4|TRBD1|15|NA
TGTGCCAGTAGTATTACAGGGGGGAAAGATGAAAAACTGTTTTTT
CASSITGGKDEKLFF
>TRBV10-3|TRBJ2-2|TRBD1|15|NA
TGTGCCATCAGCAACAGGGGGCTGGGGACCGGGGAGCTGTTTTTT
CAISNRGLGTGELFF
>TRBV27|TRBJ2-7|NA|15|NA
TGTGCCAGCAGTCTCCAAGCGAGAGGAAGGAGCGAGCAGTACTTC
CASSLQARGRSEQYF
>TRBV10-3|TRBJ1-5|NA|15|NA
TGTGCCATCAGTGAGTCTCCCGCTGGGACTCAGCCCCAGCATTTT
CAISESPAGTQPQHF
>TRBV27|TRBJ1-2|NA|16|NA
TGTGCCAGCACAAGACAGGCCAGCTTAGCTAACTATGGCTACACCTTC
CASTRQASLANYGYTF
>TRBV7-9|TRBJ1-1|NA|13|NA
TGTGCCAGCAGCTTAGAGGGGCCAACTGAAGCTTTCTTT
CASSLEGPTEAFF
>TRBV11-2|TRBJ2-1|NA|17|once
TGTGCCAGCAGCCTAGACAGTTCCCAGTTAGATTACAATGAGCAGTTCTTC
CASSLDSSQLDYNEQFF
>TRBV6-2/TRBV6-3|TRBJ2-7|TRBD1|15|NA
TGTGCCAGCAGTGATGAGGGACAGGGGGGAAACGAGCAGTACTTC
CASSDEGQGGNEQYF
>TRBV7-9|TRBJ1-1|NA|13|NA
TGTGCCAGCAGCTTAGCACAGAACACTGAAGCTTTCTTT
CASSLAQNTEAFF
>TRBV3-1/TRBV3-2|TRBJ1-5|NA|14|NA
TGTGCCAGCAGCCAAGGGGCGGGTCCTCAGCCCCAGCATTTT
CASSQGAGPQPQHF
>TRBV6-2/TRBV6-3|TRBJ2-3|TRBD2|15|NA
TGTGCCAGCAGTTACTCAGCGGGGGGGCCGGATACGCAGTATTTT
CASSYSAGGPDTQYF
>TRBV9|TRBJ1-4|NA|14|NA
TGTGCCAGCAGCCCAGGACAGAGAAATGAAAAACTGTTTTTT
CASSPGQRNEKLFF
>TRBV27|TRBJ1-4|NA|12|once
TGTGCCAGCAGTTTTCTGAGGGGAAAACTGTTTTTT
CASSFLRGKLFF
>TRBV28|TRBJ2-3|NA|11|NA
TGTGCCAGCAGTAGCACAGATACGCAGTATTTT
CASSSTDTQYF
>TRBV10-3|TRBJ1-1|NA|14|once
TGTGCCATCAGTGAGTCGATGGGTTTCTCCGAAGCTTTCTTT
CAISESMGFSEAFF
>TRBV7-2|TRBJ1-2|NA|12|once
TGTGCCAGCAGCTCGAACAGGGTGGGCTACACCTTC
CASSSNRVGYTF
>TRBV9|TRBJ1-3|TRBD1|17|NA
TGTGCCAGCAGCGTGGGTTGGCAGGGGGACTCTGGAAACACCATATATTTT
CASSVGWQGDSGNTIYF
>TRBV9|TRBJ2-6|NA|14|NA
TGTGCCAGCAGCGGGGGAGGTGGGGCCAACGTCCTGACTTTC
CASSGGGGANVLTF
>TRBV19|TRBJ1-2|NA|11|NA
TGTGCCAGTAGTCCAGGCTATGGCTACACCTTC
CASSPGYGYTF
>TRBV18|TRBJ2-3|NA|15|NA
TGTGCCAGCTCACGGTCAGGACTTAGGGCAGATACGCAGTATTTT
CASSRSGLRADTQYF
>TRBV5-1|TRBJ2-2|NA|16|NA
TGCGCCAGCAGCTTACCTCCGGGGCGCCTCTCCGGGGAGCTGTTTTTT
CASSLPPGRLSGELFF
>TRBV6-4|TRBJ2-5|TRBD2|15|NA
TGTGCCAGCATGTGGACTAGCGGGGTTCAAGAGACCCAGTACTTC
CASMWTSGVQETQYF
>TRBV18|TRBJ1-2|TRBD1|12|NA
TGTGCCAGCTCACTGGGACAGGATGGCTACACCTTC
CASSLGQDGYTF
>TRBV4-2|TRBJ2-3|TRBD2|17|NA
TGTGCCAGCAGCCGCCGACTAGCGGGGGGTATAACAGATACGCAGTATTTT
CASSRRLAGGITDTQYF
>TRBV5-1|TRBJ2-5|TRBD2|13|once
TGCGCCAGCAGCTTGACCGGGGGGGAGACCCAGTACTTC
CASSLTGGETQYF
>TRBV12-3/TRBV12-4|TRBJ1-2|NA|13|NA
TGTGCCAGCAGTTTAGATGGGGGGGCTGGCTACACCTTC
CASSLDGGAGYTF
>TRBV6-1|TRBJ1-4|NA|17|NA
TGTGCCAGCAGTGAAGAAGTGGTCCCGTCAACTAATGAAAAACTGTTTTTT
CASSEEVVPSTNEKLFF
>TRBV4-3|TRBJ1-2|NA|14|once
TGCGCCAGCAGCCCGGCCGTCGGCGAATATGGCTACACCTTC
CASSPAVGEYGYTF
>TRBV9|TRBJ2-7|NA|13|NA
TGTGCCAGCAGCCCGAAGACAGGTTACGAGCAGTACTTC
CASSPKTGYEQYF
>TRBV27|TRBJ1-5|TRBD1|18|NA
TGTGCCAGCAGTTTATGGGGTCCACAGGGGCGTCACAATCAGCCCCAGCATTTT
CASSLWGPQGRHNQPQHF
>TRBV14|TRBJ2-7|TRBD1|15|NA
TGTGCCAGCAGCCAGTTCCAGGGGGTCGCCTACGAGCAGTACTTC
CASSQFQGVAYEQYF
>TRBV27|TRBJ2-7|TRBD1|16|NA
TGTGCCAGCAGTCCCAACCCGACAGGGGTAGGGTACGAGCAGTACTTC
CASSPNPTGVGYEQYF
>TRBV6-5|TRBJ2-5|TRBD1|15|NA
TGTGCCAGCAGTTCGGGACAGGGGTTTCAAGAGACCCAGTACTTC
CASSSGQGFQETQYF
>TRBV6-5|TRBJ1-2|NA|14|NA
TGTGCCAGCAGCCGAGGACAGCTTATCTATGGCTACACCTTC
CASSRGQLIYGYTF
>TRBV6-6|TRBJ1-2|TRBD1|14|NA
TGTGCCAGCAGTCCGGGACAGGGGGGCTATGGCTACACCTTC
CASSPGQGGYGYTF
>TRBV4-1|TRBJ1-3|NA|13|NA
TGCGCCAGCAGCCAAGAGGGTGGAAACACCATATATTTT
CASSQEGGNTIYF
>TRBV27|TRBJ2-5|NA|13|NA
TGTGCCAGCAGGCCTACAGGGTGGGAGACCCAGTACTTC
CASRPTGWETQYF
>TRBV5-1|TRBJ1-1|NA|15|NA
TGCGCCAGCAGCTTGACAGGGCCCTACGACACTGAAGCTTTCTTT
CASSLTGPYDTEAFF
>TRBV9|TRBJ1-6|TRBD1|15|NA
TGTGCCAGTAATGCCGGGACAGGTCAAGCCTCACCCCTCCACTTT
CASNAGTGQASPLHF
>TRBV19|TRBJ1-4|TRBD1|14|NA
TGTGCCAGTAATACAGGGGCGTCTAATGAAAAACTGTTTTTT
CASNTGASNEKLFF
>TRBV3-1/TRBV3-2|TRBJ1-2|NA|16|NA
TGTGCCAGCAGCCAAGATTTAGGGCAGGGGCGGATTGGCTACACCTTC
CASSQDLGQGRIGYTF
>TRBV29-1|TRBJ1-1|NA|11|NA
TGCAGCGTTCAGGGGCACACTGAAGCTTTCTTT
CSVQGHTEAFF
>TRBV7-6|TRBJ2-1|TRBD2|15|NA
TGTGCCAGCAGCTTTAGCGGGGGACCCGACAATGAGCAGTTCTTC
CASSFSGGPDNEQFF